The T cell receptor (beta chain) described here comes from a study of molecular identifiers for immune sequencing clone quantification. Overall study findings and caveats: In naive cells, under 1% of molecules belonged to clones above 20 RNA copies, against over 98% in effector cells.

Previously described methods with listed TCR primers produced the bulk TCR libraries. TCRdb reprocessed the PCR reads via MiXCR and lists one record per CDR3 protein. The profile shows some 320,000 distinct CDR3 sequences, 20% to 25% of them singletons. The CDR3 length is 13 residues. V lost 3 bases to trimming and J lost 6 bases, with 9 bases between them. This clonotype has ten or more counts. Antigen specificity is unknown. Preparation of naive CD8 libraries involved 20,000 to 1,000,000 sorted cells and 10%, 30% or 50% RNA. Naive CD8 T cells, phenotype CD8+CD4-CCR7+CD45RA+, were sorted. Sequenced input: naive CD8+ T cells from blood, with Jurkat cell RNA spiked in. The sample's subset: FACS-sorted CD8+CD4-CCR7+CD45RA+ naive T cells. This sequence joins TRBV12-3 or TRBV12-4 and TRBJ1-5; D ambiguous. The receptor was derived from a human donor in good health. Some libraries in this study had Jurkat cell RNA spiked in. In DNA, the CDR3 is TGTGCCAGCAGTTTGGTCGGGTTTCAGCCCCAGCATTTT. Translation: CASSLVGFQPQHF.